Listed below are T cell receptor beta chains from one sample, sequenced in a study of blood T cell repertoires in COVID-19. Repertoires were generated with immunoSEQ multiplex PCR, while TCRdb's copy carries only in-frame clones and drops some. The sample carries roughly 370,000 clones, around nine tenths recorded once. Sequencing was carried out using PBMCs or T cells enriched from blood (not recorded which). These receptors were collected from a woman aged 45-59 years who had recovered from COVID-19. CDR3s include the opening cysteine and the closing phenylalanine or tryptophan. The D gene is left open where the match is weak. Size is stated for part of the rows, as once, few or many counts, or as a class when the clone is expanded.

V gene: TRBV28; clone size: NA; J gene: TRBJ2-7; D gene: TRBD2; CDR3 protein: CASISASGGWEQYF; CDR3 DNA: TGTGCCAGCATCTCAGCCTCCGGGGGGTGGGAGCAGTACTTC
V gene: TRBV24-1; clone size: NA; J gene: TRBJ2-5; D gene: NA; CDR3 protein: CATRETGSLASLVETQYF; CDR3 DNA: TGTGCCACCAGGGAAACCGGGTCCCTTGCTTCCCTGGTAGAGACCCAGTACTTC
V gene: TRBV7-2; clone size: NA; J gene: TRBJ1-1; D gene: TRBD1; CDR3 protein: CASSSRGQGAVVAFF; CDR3 DNA: TGTGCCAGCAGCTCGAGGGGACAGGGGGCGGTTGTCGCTTTCTTT
V gene: TRBV9; clone size: once; J gene: TRBJ1-1; D gene: TRBD1; CDR3 protein: CASSSTQGISTEAFF; CDR3 DNA: TGTGCCAGCAGCTCAACACAGGGGATCAGCACTGAAGCTTTCTTT
V gene: TRBV28; clone size: NA; J gene: TRBJ2-2; D gene: NA; CDR3 protein: CASSLGRGTDTGELFF; CDR3 DNA: TGTGCCAGCAGTTTAGGCAGGGGAACGGACACCGGGGAGCTGTTTTTT
V gene: TRBV4-1; clone size: NA; J gene: TRBJ2-3; D gene: NA; CDR3 protein: CASSQAEEGDTQYF; CDR3 DNA: TGCGCCAGCAGCCAAGCAGAGGAAGGAGATACGCAGTATTTT
V gene: TRBV25-1; clone size: NA; J gene: TRBJ1-1; D gene: NA; CDR3 protein: CASSEFGSRGAFF; CDR3 DNA: TGTGCCAGCAGTGAATTCGGGAGCCGGGGTGCTTTCTTT
V gene: TRBV4-2; clone size: NA; J gene: TRBJ1-3; D gene: NA; CDR3 protein: CASSQGFEPGGNTIYF; CDR3 DNA: TGTGCCAGCAGCCAAGGATTTGAGCCAGGCGGAAACACCATATATTTT
V gene: TRBV5-1; clone size: once; J gene: TRBJ2-3; D gene: TRBD2; CDR3 protein: CASSPGLAGGKDTQYF; CDR3 DNA: TGCGCCAGCAGCCCGGGACTAGCGGGGGGTAAAGATACGCAGTATTTT
V gene: TRBV6-1; clone size: NA; J gene: TRBJ1-4; D gene: TRBD1; CDR3 protein: CASSENRGANEKLFF; CDR3 DNA: TGTGCCAGCAGTGAAAACAGGGGGGCTAATGAAAAACTGTTTTTT
V gene: TRBV14; clone size: NA; J gene: TRBJ2-3; D gene: TRBD1; CDR3 protein: CASSRETGGSYSDTQYF; CDR3 DNA: TGTGCCAGCAGCCGTGAAACAGGGGGCAGTTACTCAGATACGCAGTATTTT
V gene: TRBV28; clone size: NA; J gene: TRBJ1-2; D gene: TRBD1; CDR3 protein: CASSRGTVDNYYGYTF; CDR3 DNA: TGTGCCAGCAGTAGAGGGACAGTCGACAATTACTATGGCTACACCTTC
V gene: TRBV27; clone size: NA; J gene: TRBJ1-1; D gene: TRBD1; CDR3 protein: CASSLEGRGYTEAFF; CDR3 DNA: TGTGCCAGCAGTCTAGAGGGCAGGGGGTACACTGAAGCTTTCTTT
V gene: TRBV3-1/TRBV3-2; clone size: once; J gene: TRBJ1-6; D gene: NA; CDR3 protein: CASSHRQYNSPLHF; CDR3 DNA: TGTGCCAGCAGCCACCGACAGTATAATTCACCCCTCCACTTT
V gene: TRBV27; clone size: NA; J gene: TRBJ2-2; D gene: TRBD1; CDR3 protein: CASSPRTGGPGELFF; CDR3 DNA: TGTGCCAGCAGCCCGAGGACAGGGGGTCCCGGGGAGCTGTTTTTT
V gene: TRBV11-2; clone size: once; J gene: TRBJ2-2; D gene: TRBD1; CDR3 protein: CASSFTGGANTGELFF; CDR3 DNA: TGTGCCAGCAGCTTCACAGGGGGCGCTAATACCGGGGAGCTGTTTTTT
V gene: TRBV7-2; clone size: NA; J gene: TRBJ1-1; D gene: TRBD1; CDR3 protein: CASSLVVRGREAFF; CDR3 DNA: TGTGCCAGCAGCTTAGTCGTCAGGGGGCGGGAAGCTTTCTTT
V gene: TRBV12-3/TRBV12-4; clone size: NA; J gene: TRBJ1-3; D gene: TRBD1; CDR3 protein: CASTRTGRNTIYF; CDR3 DNA: TGTGCCAGCACCAGGACAGGGAGGAACACCATATATTTT
V gene: TRBV28; clone size: NA; J gene: TRBJ1-2; D gene: NA; CDR3 protein: CASSLDLRGSGSYTF; CDR3 DNA: TGTGCCAGCAGTTTAGACCTCCGAGGGAGCGGGAGCTACACCTTC
V gene: TRBV3-1/TRBV3-2; clone size: NA; J gene: TRBJ2-7; D gene: NA; CDR3 protein: CASSQNLLRQGFTYEQYF; CDR3 DNA: TGTGCCAGCAGCCAAAATCTACTAAGGCAGGGATTTACCTACGAGCAGTACTTC
V gene: TRBV5-1; clone size: NA; J gene: TRBJ2-2; D gene: NA; CDR3 protein: CASSSGQYTGELFF; CDR3 DNA: TGCGCCAGCAGCTCAGGACAGTACACCGGGGAGCTGTTTTTT
V gene: TRBV6-6; clone size: NA; J gene: TRBJ1-3; D gene: NA; CDR3 protein: CASSLEYSGNTIYF; CDR3 DNA: TGTGCCAGCAGTTTAGAGTACTCTGGAAACACCATATATTTT
V gene: TRBV5-4; clone size: NA; J gene: TRBJ2-2; D gene: NA; CDR3 protein: CASSPGFPLTGELFF; CDR3 DNA: TGTGCCAGCAGCCCAGGGTTCCCCCTTACCGGGGAGCTGTTTTTT
V gene: TRBV13; clone size: NA; J gene: TRBJ2-3; D gene: NA; CDR3 protein: CASSKTGTQTDTQYF; CDR3 DNA: TGTGCCAGCAGCAAAACAGGGACCCAAACAGATACGCAGTATTTT
V gene: TRBV4-3; clone size: NA; J gene: TRBJ2-1; D gene: NA; CDR3 protein: CASSLRVVGGNEQFF; CDR3 DNA: TGCGCCAGCAGCCTACGGGTAGTGGGGGGCAATGAGCAGTTCTTC
V gene: TRBV5-1; clone size: NA; J gene: TRBJ1-1; D gene: TRBD1; CDR3 protein: CASSPGGTEAFF; CDR3 DNA: TGCGCCAGCAGCCCAGGGGGTACTGAAGCTTTCTTT
V gene: TRBV19; clone size: NA; J gene: TRBJ1-1; D gene: TRBD1; CDR3 protein: CASSITGTGSEAFF; CDR3 DNA: TGTGCCAGTAGTATCACCGGGACAGGGTCTGAAGCTTTCTTT
V gene: TRBV30; clone size: NA; J gene: TRBJ1-2; D gene: NA; CDR3 protein: CAWSGGLGRGYTF; CDR3 DNA: TGTGCCTGGAGTGGAGGGCTCGGGCGGGGCTACACCTTC
V gene: TRBV5-1; clone size: once; J gene: TRBJ2-3; D gene: NA; CDR3 protein: CASSLDWSDTDTQYF; CDR3 DNA: TGCGCCAGCAGCTTGGACTGGTCCGACACAGATACGCAGTATTTT
V gene: TRBV30; clone size: NA; J gene: TRBJ1-5; D gene: TRBD1; CDR3 protein: CAWSTRGQGRQPQHF; CDR3 DNA: TGTGCCTGGAGTACCCGTGGACAGGGGAGACAGCCCCAGCATTTT
V gene: TRBV18; clone size: NA; J gene: TRBJ1-1; D gene: TRBD1; CDR3 protein: CASSLQTGQNTEAFF; CDR3 DNA: TGTGCCAGCTCACTACAGACAGGGCAGAACACTGAAGCTTTCTTT
V gene: TRBV2; clone size: few; J gene: TRBJ1-5; D gene: NA; CDR3 protein: CASTLRYSNQPQHF; CDR3 DNA: TGTGCCAGTACACTCAGGTATAGCAATCAGCCCCAGCATTTT
V gene: TRBV7-9; clone size: NA; J gene: TRBJ1-6; D gene: NA; CDR3 protein: CASSNSIVSPLHF; CDR3 DNA: TGTGCCAGCAGCAATAGCATCGTTTCACCCCTCCACTTT
V gene: TRBV5-1; clone size: NA; J gene: TRBJ1-2; D gene: TRBD1; CDR3 protein: CASSLGQGWSGYTF; CDR3 DNA: TGCGCCAGCAGCTTGGGACAGGGATGGAGCGGCTACACCTTC
V gene: TRBV4-1; clone size: NA; J gene: TRBJ1-6; D gene: TRBD1; CDR3 protein: CASSPRTGDNSPLHF; CDR3 DNA: TGCGCCAGCAGCCCCCGGACAGGCGATAATTCACCCCTCCACTTT
V gene: TRBV4-1; clone size: NA; J gene: TRBJ1-4; D gene: TRBD1; CDR3 protein: CASSQDGRGPEKLFF; CDR3 DNA: TGCGCCAGCAGCCAAGATGGCAGGGGGCCTGAAAAACTGTTTTTT
V gene: TRBV6-5; clone size: NA; J gene: TRBJ1-6; D gene: NA; CDR3 protein: CASRDQATASSPLHF; CDR3 DNA: TGTGCCAGCCGCGATCAGGCCACGGCGAGTTCACCCCTCCACTTT
V gene: TRBV20-1; clone size: NA; J gene: TRBJ2-5; D gene: NA; CDR3 protein: CSARDGETQYF; CDR3 DNA: TGCAGTGCAAGAGACGGAGAGACCCAGTACTTC
V gene: TRBV2; clone size: NA; J gene: TRBJ1-1; D gene: NA; CDR3 protein: CASSGQGMTEAFF; CDR3 DNA: TGTGCCAGCAGCGGTCAGGGGATGACTGAAGCTTTCTTT
V gene: TRBV6-4; clone size: NA; J gene: TRBJ1-6; D gene: NA; CDR3 protein: CASSRRAEDNSPLHF; CDR3 DNA: TGTGCCAGCAGCCGGAGGGCAGAGGATAATTCACCCCTCCACTTT
V gene: TRBV4-2; clone size: NA; J gene: TRBJ1-5; D gene: TRBD1; CDR3 protein: CASSPHTGVGNQPQHF; CDR3 DNA: TGTGCCAGCAGCCCCCATACAGGGGTAGGCAATCAGCCCCAGCATTTT
V gene: TRBV10-3; clone size: NA; J gene: TRBJ1-1; D gene: TRBD1; CDR3 protein: CAAKATGADTEAFF; CDR3 DNA: TGTGCCGCTAAAGCTACAGGGGCGGACACTGAAGCTTTCTTT
V gene: TRBV7-9; clone size: NA; J gene: TRBJ1-6; D gene: NA; CDR3 protein: CASSSAVQGLHF; CDR3 DNA: TGTGCCAGCAGCTCAGCGGTACAGGGCCTCCACTTT
V gene: TRBV6-5; clone size: NA; J gene: TRBJ1-5; D gene: NA; CDR3 protein: CASSLDMSNQPQHF; CDR3 DNA: TGTGCCAGCAGTCTTGACATGAGCAATCAGCCCCAGCATTTT
V gene: TRBV5-4; clone size: NA; J gene: TRBJ2-7; D gene: TRBD2; CDR3 protein: CASSQGLAGANSYEQYF; CDR3 DNA: TGTGCCAGCAGCCAGGGACTAGCGGGGGCCAACTCCTACGAGCAGTACTTC
V gene: TRBV5-4; clone size: NA; J gene: TRBJ2-1; D gene: NA; CDR3 protein: CASGEDLDNEQFF; CDR3 DNA: TGTGCCAGCGGAGAAGATTTGGACAATGAGCAGTTCTTC
V gene: TRBV7-2; clone size: NA; J gene: TRBJ2-7; D gene: TRBD2; CDR3 protein: CASSLGTPSGGPYEQYF; CDR3 DNA: TGTGCCAGCAGCTTAGGTACCCCTAGCGGGGGGCCCTACGAGCAGTACTTC
V gene: TRBV24-1; clone size: NA; J gene: TRBJ2-3; D gene: NA; CDR3 protein: CATSDGGLGADTQYF; CDR3 DNA: TGTGCCACCAGTGATGGGGGCCTGGGGGCAGATACGCAGTATTTT
V gene: TRBV5-4; clone size: NA; J gene: TRBJ2-7; D gene: NA; CDR3 protein: CASSSGVHEQYF; CDR3 DNA: TGTGCCAGCAGCTCAGGGGTCCACGAGCAGTACTTC